This entry lists 29 T cell receptor beta chains sequenced from one sample in a study of cytomegalovirus exposure and HLA in healthy donors. PCR involved 60 Vbeta and 13 Jbeta primers. Assay: immunoSEQ multiplex PCR; the TCRdb copy retains only in-frame clones and omits some. The sample includes tens of thousands of clones, 60% to 85% seen only once; the top ten take more than 3%. The source material was PBMCs. These receptor sequences come from a man between 18 and 35 years old in good health and CMV-seronegative.

The chain combines TRBV5-8 with TRBJ1-6; 10 nucleotides align to TRBD1. The germline CDR1 and CDR2 sequences are SGHTS and YDEGEE. The length of the CDR3 is 15 residues. V lost 4 bases, J lost 7 bases, and 5 bases stayed unmatched. CDR3 in amino acids: CASSGGQGWNSPLHF. The CDR3 nucleotides are TGTGCCAGCAGCGGGGGACAGGGGTGGAATTCACCCCTCCACTTT.

The gene calls are TRBV19 and TRBJ1-5; 11 positions agree with TRBD1. Looked up from germline, CDR1 is LNHDA and CDR2 is SQIVND (reference sequence). The junction had 4 bases not matched to a gene; V was cut back by 8 bases and J by 7 bases. The CDR3 runs 13 residues. For the CDR3, the DNA is TGTGCCAGTGGACAGGGGGCAGGACAGCCCCAGCATTTT. It translates to CASGQGAGQPQHF.

Only one count was recorded for this clone. The rearrangement uses TRBV2 and TRBJ1-4; the match to TRBD1 covers 9 bases. The CDR3 sequence is 16 residues long. Germline V gene sequence: CDR1 SNHLY, CDR2 FYNNEI. The ends lost 6 bases at V and 0 bases at J; junction bases unmatched: 5. This CDR3 is CASRLDRGATNEKLFF. Written as DNA, the CDR3 is TGTGCCAGCAGGCTGGACAGGGGCGCAACTAATGAAAAACTGTTTTTT.

V and J are TRBV27 and TRBJ1-5; 7 nucleotides agree with TRBD1. Germline trimming cut 2 bases from V and 9 bases from J; bases unmatched to any gene: 7. This CDR3 has 14 amino acids. Germline V CDR1 and CDR2: MNHEY, SMNVEV (reference sequence). This CDR3 reads CASSLSGTARPQHF. The CDR3 coding sequence is TGTGCCAGCAGTTTAAGTGGGACAGCCAGGCCCCAGCATTTT.

This clone was recorded only once. The chain links TRBV9 to TRBJ2-3; D possibly corresponds to TRBD2 (7 bases). Trimming left V 0 bases short and J 3 bases short, with 11 bases between. There are 15 residues in the CDR3. The germline V gene encodes CDR1 SGDLS and CDR2 YYNGEE. CDR3 nucleotides: TGTGCCAGCAGCGTAGTAGGGGGAGGGACAGATACGCAGTATTTT. Translation: CASSVVGGGTDTQYF.

The chain couples TRBV7-7 to TRBJ2-7; TRBD1 might be the D (5 bases). Trimming stripped 8 bases from V and 2 bases from J, with 19 bases between. CDR3 size: 15 residues. Per the germline V gene, CDR1 is SSHAT and CDR2 is FNYEAQ (reference sequence). The CDR3 sequence is CASPMGHDPAYEQYV. The CDR3 nucleotides are TGTGCCAGCCCCATGGGGCACGACCCAGCCTACGAGCAGTACGTC.

The V gene is TRBV2, the J gene TRBJ2-6, with D possibly matching TRBD1 (6 bases). CDR1 and CDR2 (germline): SNHLY, FYNNEI. There are 15 residues in the CDR3. V dropped 6 bases and J dropped 1 base, with 10 bases sitting between them. The CDR3 reads CASRTGSSGANVLTF. CDR3 DNA sequence: TGTGCCAGCAGAACAGGGTCGTCTGGGGCCAACGTCCTGACTTTC. Complete variable domain (other parts from reference TRBV2 and TRBJ2-6): EPEVTQTPSHQVTQMGQEVILRCVPISNHLYFYWYRQILGQKVEFLVSFYNNEISEKSEIFDDQFSVERPDGSNFTLKIRSTKLEDSAMYFCASRTGSSGANVLTFGAGSRLTVL.

The gene calls are TRBV11-2 and TRBJ1-1, with D uncertain. Germline V gene lookup returns CDR1 SGHAT and CDR2 FQNNGV. The CDR3 length is 14 residues. V was pared by 2 bases and J by 0 bases, with 7 bases between. As DNA, the CDR3 is TGTGCCAGCAGCTTACGGTCCATGAACACTGAAGCTTTCTTT. Residues: CASSLRSMNTEAFF.

This clone occurred a few times. V is TRBV5-5 and J is TRBJ1-2, with 11 bases aligning to TRBD1. From germline, CDR1 is SGHKS and CDR2 YYEKEE (reference sequence). CDR3 length equals 16 residues. The V gene end was trimmed by 2 bases and the J gene end by 2 bases; junction bases not matched to a gene: 5. The CDR3 sequence: CASSFLGTGGNYGYTF. CDR3 nucleotide sequence: TGTGCCAGCAGCTTTTTGGGGACAGGGGGGAACTATGGCTACACCTTC. The whole variable domain, remainder taken from reference TRBV5-5 and TRBJ1-2, is DAGVTQSPTHLIKTRGQQVTLRCSPISGHKSVSWYQQVLGQGPQFIFQYYEKEERGRGNFPDRFSARQFPNYSSELNVNALLLGDSALYLCASSFLGTGGNYGYTFGSGTRLTVV.

This chain uses TRBV7-2 with TRBJ1-5, with TRBD1 matching 7 bases. This CDR3 region has 16 residues. V shed 2 bases, J shed 1 base, and the junction held 5 bases outside the gene matches. Germline V CDR1 and CDR2: SGHTA, FQGNSA. The CDR3 DNA is TGTGCCAGCAGCTTATCGACAGGGTTCAGCAATCAGCCCCAGCATTTT. Its protein is CASSLSTGFSNQPQHF. The full variable domain, with the rest looked up from reference TRBV7-2 and TRBJ1-5, is GAGVSQSPSNKVTEKGKDVELRCDPISGHTALYWYRQSLGQGLEFLIYFQGNSAPDKSGLPSDRFSAERTGGSVSTLTIQRTQQEDSAVYLCASSLSTGFSNQPQHFGDGTRLSIL.

This sequence joins TRBV11-3 and TRBJ2-1; 14 bases match TRBD2. From germline, CDR1 is SGHNT and CDR2 YENEEA. V trimming: 5 bases; J trimming: 2 bases; junction bases outside the gene matches: 8. This CDR3 has 18 residues. The CDR3 spells CASSAYQGLAGAYNEQFF. CDR3 DNA sequence: TGTGCCAGCAGCGCCTATCAGGGACTAGCGGGGGCCTACAATGAGCAGTTCTTC.

The chain is built from TRBV19 and TRBJ1-4, with 10 bases matching TRBD1. The germline gives CDR1 LNHDA, CDR2 SQIVND (reference sequence). The V segment lost 10 bases and the J segment 10 bases; nucleotides outside the gene matches: 6. The CDR3 has 12 residues. The CDR3 DNA sequence: TGTGCCACCCGGGACAGGGGACGAAAACTGTTTTTT. It specifies CATRDRGRKLFF.

The chain is built from TRBV5-1 and TRBJ1-1; no reliable D call. Germline CDR1 reads SGHRS; CDR2 reads YFSETQ. This CDR3 spans 15 amino acids. Trimming left V 5 bases short and J 0 bases short, with 14 bases between. The CDR3 spells CASSEGASMNTEAFF. The CDR3, as DNA: TGCGCCAGCAGTGAGGGAGCGTCAATGAACACTGAAGCTTTCTTT.

The chain is built from TRBV2 and TRBJ1-2; a weak D match, TRBD1 (5 bases). The CDR3 spans 13 residues. V was shortened by 7 bases and J by 7 bases, with 16 bases between the two germline ends. CDR1 SNHLY and CDR2 FYNNEI come from the germline V gene. The CDR3 reads CASTERGIGGYTF. CDR3 nucleotide sequence: TGTGCCAGCACCGAGCGGGGGATCGGTGGCTACACCTTC.

Only a few counts were recorded for this clone. CDR3 amino acids: CASSLEAGGRDTQYF. In DNA form, the CDR3 reads TGTGCCAGCAGCTTGGAAGCGGGGGGGCGGGACACGCAGTATTTT. The genes are TRBV5-6 and TRBJ2-3; 10 nucleotides match TRBD2. Germline-derived CDR1 and CDR2 are SGHDT and YYEEEE. The CDR3 loop spans 15 amino acids. The ends lost 0 bases at V and 9 bases at J; junction bases unmatched: 7.

The chain recombines TRBV5-1 with TRBJ2-2; 11 bases align to TRBD2. The CDR3 runs to 19 residues. Trimming cost V 0 bases and J 3 bases; bases outside gene matches: 10. The V gene's germline CDR1 is SGHRS and CDR2 YFSETQ. CDR3 region: CASSLGALGLAVDTGELFF. DNA of the CDR3: TGCGCCAGCAGCTTGGGGGCACTGGGACTAGCGGTGGACACCGGGGAGCTGTTTTTT.

The rearrangement joins TRBV9 to TRBJ1-2; D ambiguous. Germline CDR1 reads SGDLS; CDR2 reads YYNGEE. This CDR3 is built from 15 residues. Trimming took 1 base from V and 2 from J, leaving 12 bases between them. The CDR3 reads CASSVSWRVNYGYTF. The CDR3 region has the DNA TGTGCCAGCAGCGTATCGTGGAGGGTAAACTATGGCTACACCTTC.

V and J are TRBV11-3 and TRBJ2-2; D uncertain. The CDR3 runs to 13 residues. Deletions cut 1 base from V and 5 bases from J, with 5 bases between. Germline assignment: CDR1 SGHNT and CDR2 YENEEA. CDR3 residues: CASSLVQTGELFF. The CDR3 nucleotides read TGTGCCAGCAGCTTAGTACAAACCGGGGAGCTGTTTTTT.

The genes are TRBV21-1 and TRBJ2-5; the listed D gene, TRBD2, was not tested against the DNA. TRBV21-1 is deemed a pseudogene. The CDR3 is 17 residues long. The CDR3 protein is CASSKAMARVHQETQYF. The CDR3 DNA reads TGTGCCAGCAGCAAAGCGATGGCGCGGGTACATCAGGAGACCCAGTACTTC.

The chain has TRBV7-2 and TRBJ2-1; the D gene is possibly TRBD1 (7 bases). V lost 4 bases to trimming and J lost 4 bases, with 14 bases between them. Germline V lookup: CDR1 SGHTA, CDR2 FQGNSA. The CDR3 is 15 residues long. Here the CDR3 DNA reads TGTGCCAGCAGCTGGAGGGCCAGGGGGTACAATGAGCAGTTCTTC. Translated, it gives CASSWRARGYNEQFF.

This sequence joins TRBV5-1 and TRBJ1-2; 7 nucleotides align to TRBD1. The CDR3 consists of 14 residues. CDR1 SGHRS and CDR2 YFSETQ come from the germline V gene. The junction had 4 bases not matched to a gene; V was cut back by 4 bases and J by 1 base. The CDR3 DNA follows: TGCGCCAGCAGCAAGGGGGCCGATAACTATGGCTACACCTTC. Protein sequence: CASSKGADNYGYTF.

This rearrangement joins TRBV5-6 to TRBJ2-2; 8 bases agree with TRBD2. The CDR3 sequence is 16 residues long. From germline, CDR1 is SGHDT and CDR2 YYEEEE. The trim removed 3 bases at V and 0 bases at J, leaving 4 bases unmatched. CDR3 sequence: CASSWSGGPNTGELFF. For the CDR3, the DNA is TGTGCCAGCAGCTGGAGCGGGGGCCCGAACACCGGGGAGCTGTTTTTT.

The chain carries TRBV5-6 and TRBJ2-5; 8 nucleotides agree with TRBD1. The CDR3 covers 16 residues. Germline V CDR1 and CDR2: SGHDT, YYEEEE. V shed 1 base, J shed 1 base, and the junction held 6 bases outside the gene matches. CDR3 nucleotide sequence: TGTGCCAGCAGCTTGATGGCAGGGGGCGCCCAAGAGACCCAGTACTTC. Protein product: CASSLMAGGAQETQYF.

CDR3 DNA: TGCGCCAGCAGTGAGTCCAGCCGGGGTATTCAGTACTTC. Protein: CASSESSRGIQYF. This chain uses TRBV10-1 with TRBJ2-4; D may be TRBD2 (5 bases). The CDR3 has 13 amino acids. In germline, CDR1 is WNHNN, CDR2 SYGVQD (reference sequence). V dropped 0 bases and J dropped 10 bases, with 10 bases sitting between them.

The chain combines TRBV7-8 with TRBJ2-7; 7 nucleotides match TRBD2. CDR3 size: 14 residues. The V gene's germline CDR1 is SGHVS and CDR2 FQNEAQ. Trimming at V came to 2 bases and at J to 4 bases, leaving 5 bases not matched to a gene. CDR3 residues: CASSLKAGHYEQYV. As DNA, the CDR3 is TGTGCCAGCAGCTTAAAAGCGGGGCATTACGAGCAGTACGTC.

This clone was counted only a few times. The chain uses TRBV30 and TRBJ1-6; D perhaps matches TRBD1 (6 bases). V was shortened by 3 bases and J by 7 bases, with 16 bases between the two germline ends. Germline V lookup: CDR1 GTSNPN, CDR2 SVGIG (reference sequence). CDR3 length: 15 residues. The CDR3 DNA sequence: TGTGCCTGGAGGTTCCCGGGGCAGGGGAATTCACCCCTCCACTTT. This translates into CAWRFPGQGNSPLHF.

This clone was seen a few times. DNA of the CDR3: TGTGCCAGCACCAAGACAGGCAGCGAGCAGTACGTC. Translated: CASTKTGSEQYV. The chain employs TRBV28 and TRBJ2-7, with D possibly TRBD1 on 6 matching bases. The CDR3 covers 12 residues. Germline CDR1 and CDR2: MDHEN and SYDVKM. V gave up 7 bases and J gave up 6 bases, with 13 bases separating them.

The V call is TRBV9, the J call TRBJ2-3, with 7 bases identical to TRBD1. J lost 4 bases, V lost 4 bases, and 12 bases had no gene match. The germline CDR1 and CDR2 sequences are SGDLS and YYNGEE. The CDR3 is made up of 16 amino acids. The CDR3 sequence is CASSFRQGEVADTQYF. The CDR3 region has the DNA TGTGCCAGCAGCTTCAGACAGGGAGAGGTGGCAGATACGCAGTATTTT.

This chain links TRBV7-2 with TRBJ2-3; 11 nucleotides align to TRBD2. Germline V gives CDR1 SGHTA, CDR2 FQGNSA. The V gene end was trimmed by 5 bases and the J gene end by 7 bases; junction bases not matched to a gene: 11. The CDR3 length is 16 residues. The CDR3, as DNA: TGTGCCAGCAGCCTGGGGGCTAGCGGGGGGATAAATACGCAGTATTTT. Translated, it gives CASSLGASGGINTQYF. The full variable domain, rest sourced from reference TRBV7-2 and TRBJ2-3, is GAGVSQSPSNKVTEKGKDVELRCDPISGHTALYWYRQSLGQGLEFLIYFQGNSAPDKSGLPSDRFSAERTGGSVSTLTIQRTQQEDSAVYLCASSLGASGGINTQYFGPGTRLTVL.